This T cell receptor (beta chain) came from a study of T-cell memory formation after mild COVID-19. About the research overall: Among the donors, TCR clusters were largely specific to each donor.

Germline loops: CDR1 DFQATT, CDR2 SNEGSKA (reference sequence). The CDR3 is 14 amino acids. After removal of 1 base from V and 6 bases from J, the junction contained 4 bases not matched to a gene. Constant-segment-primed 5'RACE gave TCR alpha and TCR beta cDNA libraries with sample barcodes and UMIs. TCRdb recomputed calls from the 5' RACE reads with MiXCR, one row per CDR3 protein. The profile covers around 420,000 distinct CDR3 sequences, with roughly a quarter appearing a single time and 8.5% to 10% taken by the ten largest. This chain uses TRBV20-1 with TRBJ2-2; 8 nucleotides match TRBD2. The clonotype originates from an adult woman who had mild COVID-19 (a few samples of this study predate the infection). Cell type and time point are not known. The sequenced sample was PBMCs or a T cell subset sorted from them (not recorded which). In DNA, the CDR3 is TGCAGTGCTAGAGGGACTAGCAATGCCGGGGAGCTGTTTTTT. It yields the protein CSARGTSNAGELFF.